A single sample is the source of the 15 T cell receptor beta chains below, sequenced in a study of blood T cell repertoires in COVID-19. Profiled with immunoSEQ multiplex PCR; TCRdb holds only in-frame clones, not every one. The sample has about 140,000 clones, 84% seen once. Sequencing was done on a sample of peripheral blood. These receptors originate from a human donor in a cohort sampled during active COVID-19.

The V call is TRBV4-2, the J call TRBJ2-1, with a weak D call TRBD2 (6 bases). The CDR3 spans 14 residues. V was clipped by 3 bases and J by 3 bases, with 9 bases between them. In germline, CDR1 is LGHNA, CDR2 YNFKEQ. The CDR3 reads CASSHPGLYNEQFF. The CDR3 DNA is TGTGCCAGCAGCCATCCGGGACTCTACAATGAGCAGTTCTTC.

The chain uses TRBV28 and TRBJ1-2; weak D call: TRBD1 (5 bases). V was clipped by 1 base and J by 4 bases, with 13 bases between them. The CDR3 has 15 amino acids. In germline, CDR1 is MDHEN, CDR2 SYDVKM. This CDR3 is CASSLSPDGGYGYTF. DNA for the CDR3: TGTGCCAGCAGTTTATCCCCCGACGGGGGCTATGGCTACACCTTC.

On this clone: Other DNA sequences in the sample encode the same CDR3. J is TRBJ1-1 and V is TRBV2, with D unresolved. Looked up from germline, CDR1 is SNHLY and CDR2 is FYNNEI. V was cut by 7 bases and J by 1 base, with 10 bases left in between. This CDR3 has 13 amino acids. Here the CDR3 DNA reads TGTGCCAGCATTCCCGACACGAACACTGAAGCTTTCTTT. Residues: CASIPDTNTEAFF.

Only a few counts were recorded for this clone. The CDR3 nucleotides are TGTGCCAGCAGCCCCCGGAACAGGGGGACAGATACGCAGTATTTT. As protein: CASSPRNRGTDTQYF. The chain is built from TRBV5-6 and TRBJ2-3; 8 nucleotides match TRBD1. This CDR3 region has 15 residues. Germline lookup yields CDR1 SGHDT and CDR2 YYEEEE. The V and J ends lost 4 bases and 3 bases, in that order; junction bases with no gene match: 7.

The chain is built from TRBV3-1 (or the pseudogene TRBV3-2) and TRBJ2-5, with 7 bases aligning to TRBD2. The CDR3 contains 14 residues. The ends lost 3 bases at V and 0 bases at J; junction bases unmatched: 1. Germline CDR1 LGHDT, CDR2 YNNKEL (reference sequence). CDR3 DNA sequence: TGTGCCAGCAGCCAGGGGGGGTACCAAGAGACCCAGTACTTC. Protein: CASSQGGYQETQYF.

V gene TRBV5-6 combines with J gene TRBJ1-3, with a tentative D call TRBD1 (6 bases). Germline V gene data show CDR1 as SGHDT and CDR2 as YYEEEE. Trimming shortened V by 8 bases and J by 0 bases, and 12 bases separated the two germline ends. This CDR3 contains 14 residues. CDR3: CASGQRNSGNTIYF. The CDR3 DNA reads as TGTGCCAGTGGACAGCGGAACTCTGGAAACACCATATATTTT. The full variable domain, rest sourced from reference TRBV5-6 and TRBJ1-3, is DAGVTQSPTHLIKTRGQQVTLRCSPKSGHDTVSWYQQALGQGPQFIFQYYEEEERQRGNFPDRFSGHQFPNYSSELNVNALLLGDSALYLCASGQRNSGNTIYFGEGSWLTVV.

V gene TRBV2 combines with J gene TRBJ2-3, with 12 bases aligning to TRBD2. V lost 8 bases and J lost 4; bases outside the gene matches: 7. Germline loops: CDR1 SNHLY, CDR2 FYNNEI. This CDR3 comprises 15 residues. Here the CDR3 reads CASPSGGAFSDTQYF. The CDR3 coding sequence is TGTGCCAGCCCTAGCGGGGGGGCCTTTTCAGATACGCAGTATTTT.

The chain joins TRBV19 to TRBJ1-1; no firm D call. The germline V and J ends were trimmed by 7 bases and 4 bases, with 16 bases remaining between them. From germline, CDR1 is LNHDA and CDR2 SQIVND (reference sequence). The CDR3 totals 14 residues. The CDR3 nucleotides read TGTGCCAGTACCACAAGCGTGGTTGGCACTGAAGCTTTCTTT. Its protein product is CASTTSVVGTEAFF.

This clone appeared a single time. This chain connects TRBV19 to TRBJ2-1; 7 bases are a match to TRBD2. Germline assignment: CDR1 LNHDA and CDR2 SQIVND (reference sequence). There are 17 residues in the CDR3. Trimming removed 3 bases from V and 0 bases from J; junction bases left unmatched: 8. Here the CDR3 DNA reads TGTGCCAGTAGTATCCTCCGGGGGGAAAGCTCCTACAATGAGCAGTTCTTC. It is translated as CASSILRGESSYNEQFF.

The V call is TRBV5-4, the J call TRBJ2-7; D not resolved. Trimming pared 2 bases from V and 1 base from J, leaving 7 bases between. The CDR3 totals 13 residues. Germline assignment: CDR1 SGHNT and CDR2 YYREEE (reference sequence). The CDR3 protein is CASSLTRSYEQYF. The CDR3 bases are TGTGCCAGCAGCTTAACTCGTTCCTACGAGCAGTACTTC.

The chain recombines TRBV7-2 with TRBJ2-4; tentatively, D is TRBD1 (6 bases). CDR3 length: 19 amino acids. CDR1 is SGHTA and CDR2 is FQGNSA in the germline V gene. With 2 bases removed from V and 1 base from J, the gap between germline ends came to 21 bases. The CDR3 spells CASSLLLGVGARAKNIQYF. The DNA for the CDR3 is TGTGCCAGCAGCTTATTGCTGGGAGTGGGGGCTCGTGCCAAAAACATTCAGTACTTC.

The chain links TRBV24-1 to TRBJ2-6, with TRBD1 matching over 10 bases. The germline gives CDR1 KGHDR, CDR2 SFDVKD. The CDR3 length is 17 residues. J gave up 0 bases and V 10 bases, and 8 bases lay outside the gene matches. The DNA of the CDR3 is TGTGCCACAGCTGGGACAGGGGTCTCCTCTGGGGCCAACGTCCTGACTTTC. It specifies CATAGTGVSSGANVLTF.

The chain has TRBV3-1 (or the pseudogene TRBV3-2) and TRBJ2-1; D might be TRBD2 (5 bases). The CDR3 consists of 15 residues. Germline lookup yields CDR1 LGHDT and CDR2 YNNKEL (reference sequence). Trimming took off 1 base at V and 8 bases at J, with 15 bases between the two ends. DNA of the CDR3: TGTGCCAGCAGCCAAGGCCGAGACTATACCCATGAGCAGTTCTTC. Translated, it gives CASSQGRDYTHEQFF.

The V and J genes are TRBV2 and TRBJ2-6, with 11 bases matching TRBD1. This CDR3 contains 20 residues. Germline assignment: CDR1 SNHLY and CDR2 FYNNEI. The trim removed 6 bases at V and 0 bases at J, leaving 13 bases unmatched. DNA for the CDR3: TGTGCCAGCAGGCGCTTTACCGGGACAGGGGGTTCCTCTGGGGCCAACGTCCTGACTTTC. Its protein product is CASRRFTGTGGSSGANVLTF.

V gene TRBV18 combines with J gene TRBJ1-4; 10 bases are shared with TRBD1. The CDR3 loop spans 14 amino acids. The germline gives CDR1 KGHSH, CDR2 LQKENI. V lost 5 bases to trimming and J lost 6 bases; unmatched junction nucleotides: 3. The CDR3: CASSAGTGDEKLFF. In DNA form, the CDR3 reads TGTGCCAGCTCAGCCGGGACAGGGGATGAAAAACTGTTTTTT.